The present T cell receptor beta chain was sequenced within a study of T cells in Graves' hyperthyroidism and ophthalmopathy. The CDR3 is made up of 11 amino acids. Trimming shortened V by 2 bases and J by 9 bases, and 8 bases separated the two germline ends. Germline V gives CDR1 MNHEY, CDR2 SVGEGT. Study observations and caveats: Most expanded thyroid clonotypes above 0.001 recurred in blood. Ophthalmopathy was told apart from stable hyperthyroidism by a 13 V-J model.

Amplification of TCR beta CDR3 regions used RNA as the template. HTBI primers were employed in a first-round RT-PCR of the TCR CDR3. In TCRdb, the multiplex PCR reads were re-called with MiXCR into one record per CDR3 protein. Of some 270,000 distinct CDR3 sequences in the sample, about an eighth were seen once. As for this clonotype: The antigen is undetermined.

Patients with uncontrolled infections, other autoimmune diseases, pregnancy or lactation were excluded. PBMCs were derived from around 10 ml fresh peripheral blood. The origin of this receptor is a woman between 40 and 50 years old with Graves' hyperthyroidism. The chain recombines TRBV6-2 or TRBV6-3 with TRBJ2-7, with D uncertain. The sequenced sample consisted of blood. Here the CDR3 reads CASSYGRSQYF. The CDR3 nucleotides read TGTGCCAGCAGTTACGGGCGTTCGCAGTACTTC.